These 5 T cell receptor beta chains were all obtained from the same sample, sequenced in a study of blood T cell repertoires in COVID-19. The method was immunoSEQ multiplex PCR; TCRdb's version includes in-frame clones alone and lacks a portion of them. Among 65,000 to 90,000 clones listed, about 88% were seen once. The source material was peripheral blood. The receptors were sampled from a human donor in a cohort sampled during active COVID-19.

The CDR3, as DNA: TGTGCCAGCAGCGTAGCGTCGACACCTCAAGAGACCCAGTACTTC. Protein product: CASSVASTPQETQYF. The chain recombines TRBV9 with TRBJ2-5; no reliable D call. This CDR3 spans 15 amino acids. Per germline, CDR1 SGDLS and CDR2 YYNGEE. V dropped 0 bases and J dropped 2 bases, with 11 bases sitting between them.

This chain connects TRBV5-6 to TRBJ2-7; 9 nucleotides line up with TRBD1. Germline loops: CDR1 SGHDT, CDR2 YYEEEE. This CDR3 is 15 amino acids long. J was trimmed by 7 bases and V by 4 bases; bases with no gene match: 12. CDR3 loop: CASSVRDRETKEQYF. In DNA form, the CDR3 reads TGTGCCAGCAGCGTCCGGGACAGGGAGACGAAAGAGCAGTACTTC.

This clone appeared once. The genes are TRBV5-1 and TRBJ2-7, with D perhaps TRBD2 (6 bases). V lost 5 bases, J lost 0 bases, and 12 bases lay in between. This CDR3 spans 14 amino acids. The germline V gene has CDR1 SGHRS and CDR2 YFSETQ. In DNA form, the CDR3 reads TGCGCCAGCAGAGATAGCGGTCTCTCCTACGAGCAGTACTTC. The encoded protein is CASRDSGLSYEQYF.

The CDR3: CATSSLVRTSPGELFF. The CDR3 DNA is TGTGCCACCAGCAGTTTGGTCCGGACTAGCCCCGGGGAGCTGTTTTTT. The chain links TRBV15 to TRBJ2-2, with TRBD2 identical over 8 bases. The germline CDR1 and CDR2 sequences are LNHNV and YYDKDF (reference sequence). The CDR3 extends over 16 amino acids. Trimming cost V 3 bases and J 6 bases; bases outside gene matches: 9. Looking up the rest from reference TRBV15 and TRBJ2-2 gives the full variable domain: DAMVIQNPRYQVTQFGKPVTLSCSQTLNHNVMYWYQQKSSQAPKLLFHYYDKDFNNEADTPDNFQSRRPNTSFCFLDIRSPGLGDTAMYLCATSSLVRTSPGELFFGEGSRLTVL.

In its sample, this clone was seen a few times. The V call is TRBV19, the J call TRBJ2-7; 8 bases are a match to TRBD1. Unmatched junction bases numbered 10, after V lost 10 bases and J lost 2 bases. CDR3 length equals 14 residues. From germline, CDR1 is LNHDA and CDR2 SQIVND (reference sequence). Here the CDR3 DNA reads TGTGCCACCCTGGACAGGGCCGGAACCTACGAGCAGTACTTC. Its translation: CATLDRAGTYEQYF.